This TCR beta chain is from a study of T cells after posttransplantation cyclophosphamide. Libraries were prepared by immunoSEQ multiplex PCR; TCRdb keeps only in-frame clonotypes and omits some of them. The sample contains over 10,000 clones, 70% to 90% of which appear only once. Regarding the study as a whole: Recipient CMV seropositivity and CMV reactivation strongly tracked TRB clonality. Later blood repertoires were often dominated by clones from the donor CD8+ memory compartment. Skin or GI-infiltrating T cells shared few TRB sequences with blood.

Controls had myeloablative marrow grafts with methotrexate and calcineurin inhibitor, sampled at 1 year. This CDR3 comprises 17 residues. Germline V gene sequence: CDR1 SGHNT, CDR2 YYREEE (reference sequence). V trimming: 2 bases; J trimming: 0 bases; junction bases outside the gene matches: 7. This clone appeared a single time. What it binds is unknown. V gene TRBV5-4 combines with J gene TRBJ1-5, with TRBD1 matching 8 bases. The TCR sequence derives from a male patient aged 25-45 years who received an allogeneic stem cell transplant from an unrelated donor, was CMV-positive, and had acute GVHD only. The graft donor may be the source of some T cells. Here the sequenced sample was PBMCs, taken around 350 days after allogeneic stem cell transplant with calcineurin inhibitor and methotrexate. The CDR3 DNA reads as TGTGCCAGCAGCTTATCTGGGACAGGAGTTAGCAATCAGCCCCAGCATTTT. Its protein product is CASSLSGTGVSNQPQHF.